Listed below are T cell receptor beta chains from one sample, sequenced in a study of T-cell memory formation after mild COVID-19. TCRdb analysed the 5' RACE reads with MiXCR anew, one entry per CDR3 protein. The table includes about 470,000 distinct CDR3 sequences, roughly 18% detected once. Sequencing was done on a sample of PBMCs or a T cell subset sorted from them (not recorded which). The receptors originated from an adult woman who had mild COVID-19 (a few samples of this study predate the infection). Cell type and time point are not known. Each CDR3 is given without its conserved first and last residue. A D gene is named only where the DNA matches it firmly.

J gene: TRBJ2-5
D gene: TRBD2
V gene: TRBV10-3
CDR3 protein: AISELAGGGETQY

J gene: TRBJ1-2
D gene: -
V gene: TRBV7-2
CDR3 protein: ASSSNYGYT

J gene: TRBJ1-2
D gene: -
V gene: TRBV2
CDR3 protein: ASSERGGQNGYT

J gene: TRBJ2-3
D gene: -
V gene: TRBV7-3
CDR3 protein: ASSLGASHDTQY

J gene: TRBJ2-7
D gene: TRBD1
V gene: TRBV11-2
CDR3 protein: ASSRQGTGEQY

J gene: TRBJ1-1
D gene: TRBD1
V gene: TRBV6-5
CDR3 protein: ASSTRDRLDAF

J gene: TRBJ2-7
D gene: TRBD1
V gene: TRBV5-1
CDR3 protein: ASHQGQANSYEQY

J gene: TRBJ2-5
D gene: -
V gene: TRBV24-1
CDR3 protein: ATSDSAVGTQY

J gene: TRBJ1-2
D gene: TRBD1
V gene: TRBV15
CDR3 protein: ATSRTLTGVDYGYT

J gene: TRBJ1-2
D gene: -
V gene: TRBV27
CDR3 protein: ASSLSSGFLGYT